The rows below give T cell receptor beta chains drawn from one sample of a study of shared clonotypes between healthy human individuals. The table came from immunoSEQ multiplex PCR; TCRdb's copy has only in-frame clones and leaves some out. The sample lists about 980,000 clones, 60% to 85% occurring once. Source material: memory CD4+ T cells sorted from blood. These receptors all come from a young man in good health. Both conserved end residues are part of each CDR3. Each record gives: D gene, clone size, J gene, V gene, CDR3 protein, CDR3 DNA. A D gene is named only where the DNA matches it firmly. Some rows have no size entry. The others give once, few or many, or a class for an expanded clone.

D gene: TRBD1; clone size: .; J gene: TRBJ1-6; V gene: TRBV19; CDR3 protein: CASQTTGGNSPLHF; CDR3 DNA: TGTGCCAGTCAAACGACAGGGGGGAATTCACCCCTCCACTTT
D gene: .; clone size: .; J gene: TRBJ2-2; V gene: TRBV7-8; CDR3 protein: CASSLGGVATGELFF; CDR3 DNA: TGTGCCAGCAGCTTAGGGGGAGTAGCTACCGGGGAGCTGTTTTTT
D gene: TRBD1; clone size: .; J gene: TRBJ2-5; V gene: TRBV27; CDR3 protein: CASSFSRTGGETQYF; CDR3 DNA: TGTGCCAGCAGTTTCTCCCGGACAGGGGGAGAGACCCAGTACTTC
D gene: .; clone size: .; J gene: TRBJ2-2; V gene: TRBV5-6; CDR3 protein: CATLVQGRNTGELFF; CDR3 DNA: TGTGCCACCCTAGTACAGGGTCGGAACACCGGGGAGCTGTTTTTT
D gene: .; clone size: .; J gene: TRBJ2-4; V gene: TRBV7-2; CDR3 protein: CASSVTRGRETNIQYF; CDR3 DNA: TGTGCCAGCAGCGTAACCCGGGGACGGGAAACAAACATTCAGTACTTC
D gene: .; clone size: .; J gene: TRBJ2-3; V gene: TRBV9; CDR3 protein: CASSAGTFSTDTQYF; CDR3 DNA: TGTGCCAGCAGCGCCGGGACATTTAGCACAGATACGCAGTATTTT
D gene: .; clone size: .; J gene: TRBJ1-5; V gene: TRBV19; CDR3 protein: CASSSPGDQPQHF; CDR3 DNA: TGTGCCAGTAGTTCGCCAGGGGATCAGCCCCAGCATTTT
D gene: TRBD1; clone size: .; J gene: TRBJ1-5; V gene: TRBV10-3; CDR3 protein: CAISESGTGSSNQPQHF; CDR3 DNA: TGTGCCATCAGTGAGTCGGGGACAGGGTCGAGCAATCAGCCCCAGCATTTT
D gene: TRBD1; clone size: .; J gene: TRBJ1-2; V gene: TRBV19; CDR3 protein: CASSTDRGLGYTF; CDR3 DNA: TGTGCCAGTAGTACGGACAGGGGGCTTGGCTACACCTTC
D gene: .; clone size: few; J gene: TRBJ1-2; V gene: TRBV5-6; CDR3 protein: CASSPGRAGVGYGYTF; CDR3 DNA: TGTGCCAGCAGCCCAGGGAGGGCCGGGGTCGGCTATGGCTACACCTTC
D gene: .; clone size: .; J gene: TRBJ2-1; V gene: TRBV14; CDR3 protein: CASSPIGLAEQFF; CDR3 DNA: TGTGCCAGCAGCCCTATTGGGCTCGCGGAGCAGTTCTTC
D gene: .; clone size: .; J gene: TRBJ1-5; V gene: TRBV7-9; CDR3 protein: CASSLSGVGNQPQHF; CDR3 DNA: TGTGCCAGCAGCTTATCTGGGGTAGGCAATCAGCCCCAGCATTTT
D gene: .; clone size: .; J gene: TRBJ1-2; V gene: TRBV5-1; CDR3 protein: CASSLAGRYTF; CDR3 DNA: TGCGCCAGCAGCTTGGCGGGGCGCTACACCTTC
D gene: TRBD1; clone size: .; J gene: TRBJ2-5; V gene: TRBV29-1; CDR3 protein: CSGTGQGGMVPQYF; CDR3 DNA: TGCAGCGGTACCGGACAGGGGGGGATGGTTCCCCAGTACTTC
D gene: .; clone size: once; J gene: TRBJ1-3; V gene: TRBV7-2; CDR3 protein: CASASGISGNTIYF; CDR3 DNA: TGTGCCAGCGCATCAGGCATCTCTGGAAACACCATATATTTT
D gene: .; clone size: .; J gene: TRBJ2-5; V gene: TRBV6-1; CDR3 protein: CASSEKGGRAGETQYF; CDR3 DNA: TGTGCCAGCAGTGAAAAGGGGGGGCGGGCTGGAGAGACCCAGTACTTC
D gene: TRBD2; clone size: .; J gene: TRBJ2-1; V gene: TRBV4-1; CDR3 protein: CASSHRGGLAGDNEQFF; CDR3 DNA: TGCGCCAGCAGCCACAGAGGGGGACTAGCGGGGGACAATGAGCAGTTCTTC
D gene: TRBD1; clone size: .; J gene: TRBJ1-2; V gene: TRBV28; CDR3 protein: CASTLQGAGGYTF; CDR3 DNA: TGTGCCAGCACCCTACAGGGGGCAGGTGGCTACACCTTC
D gene: .; clone size: .; J gene: TRBJ1-1; V gene: TRBV18; CDR3 protein: CASSPPNKVNTEAFF; CDR3 DNA: TGTGCCAGCTCACCCCCTAATAAGGTGAACACTGAAGCTTTCTTT
D gene: .; clone size: .; J gene: TRBJ2-1; V gene: TRBV4-1; CDR3 protein: CASSSRLRGTDNEQFF; CDR3 DNA: TGCGCCAGCAGCTCCCGTCTCCGGGGGACCGACAATGAGCAGTTCTTC
D gene: .; clone size: .; J gene: TRBJ2-2; V gene: TRBV10-3; CDR3 protein: CAMTGAVGELFF; CDR3 DNA: TGTGCCATGACGGGGGCAGTCGGGGAGCTGTTTTTT
D gene: .; clone size: .; J gene: TRBJ1-6; V gene: TRBV19; CDR3 protein: CASSIIPRANSPLHF; CDR3 DNA: TGTGCCAGTAGTATAATCCCCAGGGCAAATTCACCCCTCCACTTT
D gene: .; clone size: .; J gene: TRBJ2-2; V gene: TRBV7-9; CDR3 protein: CASSLGTGPGELFF; CDR3 DNA: TGTGCCAGCAGCTTGGGGACGGGACCCGGGGAGCTGTTTTTT
D gene: .; clone size: .; J gene: TRBJ1-6; V gene: TRBV19; CDR3 protein: CASSNGQLNSPLHF; CDR3 DNA: TGTGCCAGTAGTAATGGACAGTTGAATTCACCCCTCCACTTT
D gene: .; clone size: .; J gene: TRBJ2-1; V gene: TRBV5-6; CDR3 protein: CASSLSSGNEQFF; CDR3 DNA: TGTGCCAGCAGCTTGTCCAGCGGTAATGAGCAGTTCTTC
D gene: TRBD1; clone size: .; J gene: TRBJ1-5; V gene: TRBV10-2; CDR3 protein: CASSESTGYQPQHF; CDR3 DNA: TGCGCCAGCAGTGAGTCGACAGGGTACCAGCCCCAGCATTTT
D gene: .; clone size: .; J gene: TRBJ2-7; V gene: TRBV5-1; CDR3 protein: CASSFGQGIYEQYF; CDR3 DNA: TGCGCCAGCAGCTTCGGGCAGGGGATCTACGAGCAGTACTTC
D gene: TRBD1; clone size: .; J gene: TRBJ2-7; V gene: TRBV7-8; CDR3 protein: CASSFPGQGTEQYF; CDR3 DNA: TGTGCCAGCAGCTTCCCGGGACAGGGGACCGAGCAGTACTTC
D gene: .; clone size: .; J gene: TRBJ1-6; V gene: TRBV7-9; CDR3 protein: CASLRSPLHF; CDR3 DNA: TGTGCCAGCCTTCGATCACCCCTCCACTTT
D gene: .; clone size: .; J gene: TRBJ2-5; V gene: TRBV18; CDR3 protein: CASLPDKGETQYF; CDR3 DNA: TGTGCCAGCTTACCGGATAAGGGGGAGACCCAGTACTTC
D gene: .; clone size: .; J gene: TRBJ1-1; V gene: TRBV30; CDR3 protein: CAAHKGAGRGAFF; CDR3 DNA: TGTGCCGCCCACAAGGGAGCAGGCCGGGGGGCTTTCTTT
D gene: TRBD1; clone size: .; J gene: TRBJ2-3; V gene: TRBV4-3; CDR3 protein: CASSQAYRQGSFDTQYF; CDR3 DNA: TGCGCCAGCAGCCAAGCATACAGACAGGGCTCTTTCGATACGCAGTATTTT
D gene: .; clone size: .; J gene: TRBJ1-5; V gene: TRBV9; CDR3 protein: CASSVEDGSPQHF; CDR3 DNA: TGTGCCAGCAGCGTAGAGGACGGCTCGCCCCAGCATTTT
D gene: .; clone size: .; J gene: TRBJ1-4; V gene: TRBV15; CDR3 protein: CATSRDGGHNEKLFF; CDR3 DNA: TGTGCCACCAGCAGAGACGGGGGTCATAATGAAAAACTGTTTTTT
D gene: .; clone size: .; J gene: TRBJ2-3; V gene: TRBV5-4; CDR3 protein: CASSPDKRTDTQYF; CDR3 DNA: TGTGCCAGCAGCCCTGACAAACGCACAGATACGCAGTATTTT
D gene: .; clone size: .; J gene: TRBJ2-2; V gene: TRBV27; CDR3 protein: CASSRGLSTGELFF; CDR3 DNA: TGTGCCAGCAGCCGGGGTTTGAGTACCGGGGAGCTGTTTTTT
D gene: .; clone size: .; J gene: TRBJ2-1; V gene: TRBV11-3; CDR3 protein: CASSRRDGSEQFF; CDR3 DNA: TGTGCCAGCAGCCGACGGGACGGTTCCGAGCAGTTCTTC
D gene: .; clone size: few; J gene: TRBJ2-1; V gene: TRBV10-1; CDR3 protein: CASSESLDYNEQFF; CDR3 DNA: TGCGCCAGCAGTGAGTCCCTAGACTACAATGAGCAGTTCTTC
D gene: .; clone size: .; J gene: TRBJ2-7; V gene: TRBV5-1; CDR3 protein: CASRLFYEQYF; CDR3 DNA: TGCGCCAGCAGACTTTTCTACGAGCAGTACTTC
D gene: .; clone size: .; J gene: TRBJ1-1; V gene: TRBV10-1; CDR3 protein: CASRPAGDDTEAFF; CDR3 DNA: TGCGCCAGCAGACCGGCAGGGGATGATACTGAAGCTTTCTTT
D gene: TRBD2; clone size: once; J gene: TRBJ2-7; V gene: TRBV5-6; CDR3 protein: CASSPDTGLAGGNEQYF; CDR3 DNA: TGTGCCAGCAGCCCGGACACTGGACTAGCGGGAGGTAACGAGCAGTACTTC
D gene: TRBD1; clone size: once; J gene: TRBJ1-4; V gene: TRBV5-1; CDR3 protein: CASSFGQGDEKLFF; CDR3 DNA: TGCGCCAGCAGCTTTGGACAGGGTGATGAAAAACTGTTTTTT
D gene: .; clone size: .; J gene: TRBJ1-5; V gene: TRBV28; CDR3 protein: CASSLFEAGQPQHF; CDR3 DNA: TGTGCCAGCAGTTTATTTGAGGCCGGTCAGCCCCAGCATTTT
D gene: TRBD1; clone size: once; J gene: TRBJ1-2; V gene: TRBV29-1; CDR3 protein: CSVGAGGTYGYTF; CDR3 DNA: TGCAGCGTTGGGGCAGGGGGTACCTATGGCTACACCTTC
D gene: TRBD1; clone size: few; J gene: TRBJ1-1; V gene: TRBV5-1; CDR3 protein: CASSRGGGADEAFF; CDR3 DNA: TGCGCCAGCTCGAGAGGAGGGGGCGCGGATGAAGCTTTCTTT
D gene: TRBD1; clone size: .; J gene: TRBJ1-4; V gene: TRBV5-6; CDR3 protein: CASSLERTGQVFF; CDR3 DNA: TGTGCCAGCAGCTTGGAGAGGACAGGACAAGTGTTTTTT
D gene: .; clone size: .; J gene: TRBJ2-5; V gene: TRBV27; CDR3 protein: CASRSLGRPKETQYF; CDR3 DNA: TGTGCCAGCAGGTCCCTAGGTCGCCCCAAAGAGACCCAGTACTTC
D gene: .; clone size: .; J gene: TRBJ1-2; V gene: TRBV14; CDR3 protein: CASSLRDLTYGYTF; CDR3 DNA: TGTGCCAGCAGCCTCCGGGACCTGACCTATGGCTACACCTTC
D gene: .; clone size: .; J gene: TRBJ2-5; V gene: TRBV5-6; CDR3 protein: CASSLAGRGETQYF; CDR3 DNA: TGTGCCAGCAGCTTGGCAGGGAGAGGAGAGACCCAGTACTTC
D gene: .; clone size: once; J gene: TRBJ1-6; V gene: TRBV12-5; CDR3 protein: CASGPDGYNSPLHF; CDR3 DNA: TGTGCTAGTGGCCCAGACGGGTATAATTCACCCCTCCACTTT
D gene: TRBD1; clone size: .; J gene: TRBJ1-6; V gene: TRBV6-5; CDR3 protein: CASRGTGPSPLHF; CDR3 DNA: TGTGCCTCACGAGGGACAGGGCCTTCACCCCTCCACTTT
D gene: TRBD1; clone size: .; J gene: TRBJ1-5; V gene: TRBV12-5; CDR3 protein: CASGRQGWPQHF; CDR3 DNA: TGTGCTAGTGGTCGACAGGGTTGGCCCCAGCATTTT
D gene: TRBD1; clone size: .; J gene: TRBJ2-7; V gene: TRBV7-2; CDR3 protein: CASSFDRGQAREQYF; CDR3 DNA: TGTGCCAGCAGCTTTGACAGGGGGCAGGCGCGTGAGCAGTACTTC
D gene: .; clone size: .; J gene: TRBJ1-2; V gene: TRBV29-1; CDR3 protein: CSVEDGGYGYTF; CDR3 DNA: TGCAGCGTTGAGGACGGGGGCTATGGCTACACCTTC
D gene: TRBD1; clone size: .; J gene: TRBJ1-6; V gene: TRBV23-1; CDR3 protein: CASSHYLRTGYNSPLHF; CDR3 DNA: TGCGCCAGCAGTCATTACCTCCGGACAGGGTATAATTCACCCCTCCACTTT